These 18 T cell receptor beta chains were sequenced from one sample in a study of blood T cell repertoires in COVID-19. Sequenced by immunoSEQ multiplex PCR; TCRdb stores in-frame clones only, minus some. The repertoire holds 55,000 to 70,000 clones, with around 87% as singletons. Sample: peripheral blood. The receptors were sampled from an elderly woman with COVID-19, enrolled during active disease.

This clone was observed a handful of times. V and J are TRBV9 and TRBJ2-2; 10 bases align to TRBD2. J lost 4 bases, V lost 0 bases, and 6 bases had no gene match. Germline V CDR1 and CDR2: SGDLS, YYNGEE. The CDR3 has 17 residues. CDR3 amino acids: CASSVEGLALLTGELFF. In DNA form, the CDR3 reads TGTGCCAGCAGCGTAGAGGGACTAGCGCTACTCACCGGGGAGCTGTTTTTT.

The J gene is TRBJ2-3, the V gene TRBV5-1; 8 bases match TRBD1. This CDR3 contains 15 residues. Losses at the gene ends were 0 bases for V and 2 bases for J; bases not matched to a gene: 2. Germline CDR1 is SGHRS and CDR2 is YFSETQ. CDR3 protein: CASSLGQGNTDTQYF. CDR3 DNA: TGCGCCAGCAGCTTGGGACAGGGGAACACAGATACGCAGTATTTT.

This rearrangement joins TRBV9 to TRBJ2-1; 8 bases agree with TRBD1. Germline V gene sequence: CDR1 SGDLS, CDR2 YYNGEE. V dropped 4 bases and J dropped 6; count of bases not matched to a gene: 9. This CDR3 spans 15 amino acids. The CDR3 sequence: CASSLTGTGINEQFF. CDR3 in DNA: TGTGCCAGCAGCCTTACCGGGACAGGAATCAATGAGCAGTTCTTC.

The chain uses TRBV5-1 and TRBJ2-1; 8 nucleotides match TRBD2. Germline lookup yields CDR1 SGHRS and CDR2 YFSETQ. The CDR3 is 16 residues long. Losses at the gene ends were 1 base for V and 7 bases for J; bases not matched to a gene: 10. The chain's CDR3 is CASSLPVSGGPNEQFF. CDR3 bases: TGCGCCAGCAGCTTGCCCGTCTCGGGGGGGCCGAATGAGCAGTTCTTC.

V and J are TRBV18 and TRBJ1-1; D gene unclear. CDR3 size: 14 residues. With 2 bases removed from V and 4 bases from J, the gap between germline ends came to 11 bases. CDR1 and CDR2 (germline): KGHSH, LQKENI. The CDR3 DNA follows: TGTGCCAGCTCACCAAGGAGAGCTACCACTGAAGCTTTCTTT. This encodes CASSPRRATTEAFF.

The chain combines TRBV5-4 with TRBJ1-2; 9 nucleotides align to TRBD1. Germline assignment: CDR1 SGHNT and CDR2 YYREEE (reference sequence). This CDR3 is built from 13 residues. V shed 4 bases, J shed 7 bases, and the junction held 5 bases outside the gene matches. CDR3: CASSLQGASGYTF. CDR3 DNA sequence: TGTGCCAGCAGCCTACAGGGGGCGAGTGGCTACACCTTC.

V usage is TRBV19 and J usage is TRBJ2-5; 7 bases are shared with TRBD2. CDR1 is LNHDA, CDR2 SQIVND, per germline (reference sequence). V dropped 3 bases and J dropped 0; count of bases not matched to a gene: 1. The CDR3 length is 14 residues. CDR3 nucleotide sequence: TGTGCCAGTAGTATCCGGGGGGACCAAGAGACCCAGTACTTC. It codes for CASSIRGDQETQYF.

The chain couples TRBV5-1 to TRBJ1-2; D unclear. Germline lookup yields CDR1 SGHRS and CDR2 YFSETQ. V lost 0 bases to trimming and J lost 3 bases, with 9 bases between them. The CDR3 is 14 residues long. The CDR3 is CASSLDSPDYGYTF. DNA for the CDR3: TGCGCCAGCAGCTTGGATTCTCCGGACTATGGCTACACCTTC.

The rearrangement links TRBV29-1 to TRBJ1-1, with D possibly being TRBD1 (5 bases). The CDR3 contains 12 residues. Germline values: CDR1 SQVTM, CDR2 ANQGSEA. Trimming removed 5 bases at V and 1 base at J, with 8 bases between. CDR3 nucleotide sequence: TGCAGCGTTCGGCAGGGGAACACTGAAGCTTTCTTT. This gives the protein CSVRQGNTEAFF.

This clone appeared a few times. The chain recombines TRBV3-1 (or the pseudogene TRBV3-2) with TRBJ2-2; 7 bases align to TRBD1. The germline CDR1 and CDR2 sequences are LGHDT and YNNKEL (reference sequence). J gave up 6 bases and V 7 bases, and 5 bases lay outside the gene matches. The CDR3 length is 13 residues. CDR3 bases: TGTGCCAGCACAAACGACAGGGCCGGGGAGCTGTTTTTT. It codes for CASTNDRAGELFF.

The chain carries TRBV5-1 and TRBJ1-2, with a weak D call TRBD1 (5 bases). The germline V and J ends were trimmed by 3 bases and 6 bases, with 12 bases remaining between them. The germline V gene has CDR1 SGHRS and CDR2 YFSETQ. The CDR3 loop spans 13 amino acids. The CDR3 DNA reads TGCGCCAGCAGCTCGGACAAAAGAGATGGCTACACCTTC. Amino acid sequence: CASSSDKRDGYTF.

This clone came up once. The identical CDR3 is also encoded by other nucleotide sequences in the sample. The J gene is TRBJ2-7, the V gene TRBV12-3 or TRBV12-4, with D tentatively TRBD2 (5 bases). The germline V and J ends were trimmed by 4 bases and 0 bases, with 7 bases remaining between them. The CDR3 length is 13 residues. The chain's CDR3 is CASSYGSSYEQYF. As DNA, the CDR3 is TGTGCCAGCAGTTATGGGAGCTCCTACGAGCAGTACTTC.

The chain uses TRBV19 and TRBJ2-4; maybe TRBD1 (5 bases). The germline V gene has CDR1 LNHDA and CDR2 SQIVND (reference sequence). The V and J ends lost 4 bases and 9 bases respectively, with 7 bases between them. This CDR3 has 11 residues. CDR3 sequence (DNA): TGTGCCAGTAGTACAGGGTCCATTCAGTACTTC. Protein: CASSTGSIQYF.

The rearrangement uses TRBV14 and TRBJ1-6, with TRBD1 as a possible D gene (5 bases). Trimming removed 4 bases at V and 7 bases at J, with 17 bases between. This CDR3 comprises 16 residues. CDR1 SGHDN and CDR2 FVKESK come from the germline V gene. The CDR3 spells CASSLRAGFENSPLHF. The CDR3 DNA reads TGTGCCAGCAGCCTAAGAGCAGGGTTTGAAAATTCACCCCTCCACTTT.

The J gene is TRBJ1-1, the V gene TRBV12-3 or TRBV12-4; D not certain. The CDR3 runs 11 residues. Trimming took 7 bases from V and 1 from J, leaving 4 bases between them. The CDR3 DNA sequence: TGTGCCAGCATCAAGAACACTGAAGCTTTCTTT. It translates to CASIKNTEAFF.

The rearrangement uses TRBV11-2 and TRBJ2-1; TRBD2 matches at 12 bases. V was pared by 4 bases and J by 8 bases, with 6 bases of the junction left unmatched. The CDR3 consists of 15 residues. Germline assignment: CDR1 SGHAT and CDR2 FQNNGV. CDR3 protein: CASSSSGGAFDEQFF. DNA for the CDR3: TGTGCCAGCAGCTCTAGCGGGGGGGCCTTCGATGAGCAGTTCTTC.

The rearrangement uses TRBV5-1 and TRBJ2-2; D not certain. Germline V gene sequence: CDR1 SGHRS, CDR2 YFSETQ. The ends were cut back, 4 bases at V and 0 bases at J, with 10 bases in the middle. The CDR3 contains 15 residues. The CDR3 region is CASSDQAPNTGELFF. In DNA, the CDR3 is TGCGCCAGCAGCGACCAGGCTCCGAACACCGGGGAGCTGTTTTTT.

CDR3 residues: CASSDLAGGRTDTQYF. In nucleotides, the CDR3 is TGCGCCAGCAGTGACTTAGCGGGGGGTCGCACAGATACGCAGTATTTT. The chain joins TRBV10-2 to TRBJ2-3; 10 bases are a match to TRBD2. The junction had 4 bases not matched to a gene; V was cut back by 3 bases and J by 1 base. CDR3 length: 16 amino acids. Germline assignment: CDR1 WSHSY and CDR2 SAAADI.